The 19 T cell receptor beta chains below were found in one sample sequenced in a study of blood T cell repertoires in COVID-19. Sequencing was performed with immunoSEQ multiplex PCR; in TCRdb, only in-frame clones are kept and a portion is missing. The repertoire holds roughly 260,000 clones, with approximately 91% as singletons. The sample consisted of peripheral blood. The receptor set was obtained from a person between 18 and 30 years old with COVID-19, enrolled during active disease.

This clone was detected only once. The rearrangement joins TRBV13 to TRBJ2-4; 8 nucleotides line up with TRBD1. Germline V lookup: CDR1 PRHDT, CDR2 FYEKMQ (reference sequence). This CDR3 comprises 16 residues. J gave up 6 bases and V 5 bases, and 12 bases lay outside the gene matches. CDR3 nucleotide sequence: TGTGCCAGCAGCCTTAGGACAGGGAGTGTACGAAACATTCAGTACTTC. Translated, it gives CASSLRTGSVRNIQYF.

The rearrangement links TRBV9 to TRBJ2-1; 7 nucleotides line up with TRBD1. The CDR3 covers 14 residues. V gave up 1 base and J gave up 8 bases; unmatched junction bases: 6. Germline CDR1 reads SGDLS; CDR2 reads YYNGEE. The CDR3 is CASSVRDSMYEQFF. In DNA form, the CDR3 reads TGTGCCAGCAGCGTAAGGGACAGCATGTATGAGCAGTTCTTC.

J is TRBJ1-2 and V is TRBV30; no reliable D call. This CDR3 has 12 amino acids. With 4 bases removed from V and 7 bases from J, the gap between germline ends came to 13 bases. Per germline, CDR1 GTSNPN and CDR2 SVGIG (reference sequence). The CDR3 sequence: CAWNVGEGGYTF. The CDR3 nucleotides are TGTGCCTGGAACGTGGGAGAGGGTGGCTACACCTTC.

The chain has TRBV20-1 and TRBJ2-2, with 10 positions matching TRBD2. The CDR3 extends over 17 amino acids. Germline V lookup: CDR1 DFQATT, CDR2 SNEGSKA (reference sequence). V trimming: 3 bases; J trimming: 6 bases; junction bases outside the gene matches: 13. The CDR3 nucleotides are TGCAGTGCTAGTCACTGGCTAGCGGGAGTAGCGTCCGGGGAGCTGTTTTTT. This encodes CSASHWLAGVASGELFF.

Only one count was recorded for this clone. The chain links TRBV5-4 to TRBJ2-1, with D possibly being TRBD2 (5 bases). Germline lookup yields CDR1 SGHNT and CDR2 YYREEE (reference sequence). This CDR3 has 14 amino acids. Trimming shortened V by 4 bases and J by 6 bases, and 14 bases separated the two germline ends. The CDR3 protein is CASSPGGSSNEQFF. The CDR3, as DNA: TGTGCCAGCAGCCCGGGTGGGAGCAGCAATGAGCAGTTCTTC.

The chain carries TRBV5-5 and TRBJ2-1; 8 bases are shared with TRBD2. The germline CDR1 and CDR2 sequences are SGHKS and YYEKEE (reference sequence). CDR3 length: 15 residues. V lost 0 bases and J lost 3; bases outside the gene matches: 2. This chain's CDR3 is CASSLGAGGYNEQFF. CDR3 nucleotides: TGTGCCAGCAGCTTGGGGGCGGGAGGCTACAATGAGCAGTTCTTC.

This clone was seen only once. The chain joins TRBV10-3 to TRBJ2-7; 11 bases map to TRBD2. The CDR3 has 14 residues. CDR1 is ENHRY, CDR2 SYGVKD, per germline. V lost 10 bases and J lost 4; bases outside the gene matches: 9. CDR3 in DNA: TGTGCCACTCTAGCGGGACTAGCGGCTTACGAGCAGTACTTC. Amino acids: CATLAGLAAYEQYF.

The V call is TRBV5-1, the J call TRBJ2-7; D remains ambiguous. With 5 bases removed from V and 3 bases from J, the gap between germline ends came to 12 bases. The germline CDR1 and CDR2 sequences are SGHRS and YFSETQ. The CDR3 consists of 13 residues. The CDR3 loop is CASSPLGVYEQYF. The DNA of the CDR3 is TGCGCCAGCAGTCCTCTCGGAGTCTACGAGCAGTACTTC.

This clone came up once. At the DNA level, this CDR3 is encoded by other sequences in the same sample as well. The chain combines TRBV18 with TRBJ1-2, with unresolved D. This CDR3 region has 13 residues. Germline-derived CDR1 and CDR2 are KGHSH and LQKENI. The V end lost 2 bases, the J end lost 2 bases, and 6 bases lay between the germline ends. The CDR3 sequence is CASSPEGNYGYTF. CDR3 bases: TGTGCCAGCTCACCAGAGGGAAACTATGGCTACACCTTC. Complete variable domain (other parts from reference TRBV18 and TRBJ1-2): NAGVMQNPRHLVRRRGQEARLRCSPMKGHSHVYWYRQLPEEGLKFMVYLQKENIIDESGMPKERFSAEFPKEGPSILRIQQVVRGDSAAYFCASSPEGNYGYTFGSGTRLTVV.

V is TRBV27 and J is TRBJ2-2; 11 bases line up with TRBD1. The CDR3 extends over 15 amino acids. The V gene's germline CDR1 is MNHEY and CDR2 SMNVEV (reference sequence). The V and J ends lost 2 bases and 6 bases, in that order; junction bases with no gene match: 2. Written as DNA, the CDR3 is TGTGCCAGCAGTTTACAGGGACAGGGGGCCGGGGAGCTGTTTTTT. Its translation is CASSLQGQGAGELFF.

The chain uses TRBV7-8 and TRBJ2-7; D is uncertain. CDR1 is SGHVS, CDR2 FQNEAQ, per germline. V was cut by 5 bases and J by 3 bases, with 14 bases left in between. The CDR3 extends over 14 amino acids. Written as DNA, the CDR3 is TGTGCCAGCAGCCCTCTAATATCCCTCTACGAGCAGTACTTC. It specifies CASSPLISLYEQYF.

This clone was counted once. The chain recombines TRBV29-1 with TRBJ2-1; TRBD1 matches at 8 bases. Trimming cost V 7 bases and J 2 bases; bases outside gene matches: 4. The CDR3 totals 13 residues. Germline lookup yields CDR1 SQVTM and CDR2 ANQGSEA. CDR3 sequence reads: CSALQGAYNEQFF. The CDR3 DNA reads TGCAGCGCCCTACAGGGGGCCTACAATGAGCAGTTCTTC.

V usage is TRBV2 and J usage is TRBJ1-1, with a tentative D call TRBD1 (5 bases). The CDR3 is made up of 14 amino acids. V was clipped by 8 bases and J by 1 base, with 14 bases between them. Germline CDR1 SNHLY, CDR2 FYNNEI. CDR3 sequence (DNA): TGTGCCAGCGTGGCGCGGGGACCGAACACTGAAGCTTTCTTT. This codes for CASVARGPNTEAFF.

The J gene is TRBJ1-1, the V gene TRBV20-1; no reliable D call. From germline, CDR1 is DFQATT and CDR2 SNEGSKA (reference sequence). Trimming removed 3 bases at V and 1 base at J, with 6 bases between. The CDR3 runs to 12 residues. The CDR3: CSASLTNTEAFF. CDR3 nucleotides: TGCAGTGCTAGTCTAACGAACACTGAAGCTTTCTTT.

The count of this clone is one. This chain's CDR3 is CATPEIRGGNTIYF. The DNA for the CDR3 is TGTGCCACCCCTGAGATTAGAGGTGGAAACACCATATATTTT. The chain joins TRBV3-1 (or the pseudogene TRBV3-2) to TRBJ1-3; no clear D. Germline assignment: CDR1 LGHDT and CDR2 YNNKEL (reference sequence). The CDR3 length is 14 residues. Trimming removed 10 bases at V and 3 bases at J, with 16 bases between.

Comment on this clone: Other DNA sequences within the sample encode an identical CDR3. V and J are TRBV3-1 (or the pseudogene TRBV3-2) and TRBJ2-3; the D is unclear. The V gene lost 4 bases and the J gene lost 1 base, with 6 bases spanning the gap. Per the germline V gene, CDR1 is LGHDT and CDR2 is YNNKEL (reference sequence). The CDR3 has 13 amino acids. CDR3 amino acids: CASSPRGTDTQYF. CDR3 nucleotide sequence: TGTGCCAGCAGCCCCCGGGGCACAGATACGCAGTATTTT.

The CDR3 coding sequence is TGTGCCAGCAGCTTAGTGGAGGGACGCTACAATGAGCAGTTCTTC. This codes for CASSLVEGRYNEQFF. This rearrangement joins TRBV7-8 to TRBJ2-1; the D gene is possibly TRBD2 (6 bases). The V gene lost 1 base and the J gene lost 3 bases, with 10 bases spanning the gap. This CDR3 is 15 amino acids long. Germline V gene sequence: CDR1 SGHVS, CDR2 FQNEAQ.

This rearrangement joins TRBV9 to TRBJ1-4; TRBD1 aligns across 7 bases. V shed 0 bases, J shed 5 bases, and the junction held 7 bases outside the gene matches. The CDR3 runs 16 residues. The germline V gene has CDR1 SGDLS and CDR2 YYNGEE. CDR3 nucleotide sequence: TGTGCCAGCAGCGTAGGGGGCGCAGGGGGGAATGAAAAACTGTTTTTT. Translated, it gives CASSVGGAGGNEKLFF.

The chain joins TRBV6-5 to TRBJ2-3; 9 positions agree with TRBD1. Trimming at V came to 6 bases and at J to 1 base, leaving 5 bases not matched to a gene. This CDR3 has 15 residues. Germline V gene data show CDR1 as MNHEY and CDR2 as SVGAGI. The CDR3 region is CASRYRDRGTDTQYF. Written as DNA, the CDR3 is TGTGCCAGCAGATACCGGGACAGGGGCACAGATACGCAGTATTTT.